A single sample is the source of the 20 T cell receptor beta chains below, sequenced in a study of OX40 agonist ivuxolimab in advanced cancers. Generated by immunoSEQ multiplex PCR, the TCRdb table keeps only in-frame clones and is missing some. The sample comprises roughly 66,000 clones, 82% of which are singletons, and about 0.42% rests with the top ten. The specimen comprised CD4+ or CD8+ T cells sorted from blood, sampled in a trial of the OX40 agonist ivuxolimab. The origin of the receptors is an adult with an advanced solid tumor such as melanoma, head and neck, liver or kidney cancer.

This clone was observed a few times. CDR3 bases: TGTGCCAGTAGTTACCAAGGGACAGGTCTTGAAGCTTTCTTT. Its translation is CASSYQGTGLEAFF. The chain recombines TRBV19 with TRBJ1-1, with 8 positions matching TRBD1. CDR1 and CDR2 (germline): LNHDA, SQIVND (reference sequence). V was pared by 5 bases and J by 7 bases, with 9 bases of the junction left unmatched. The CDR3 is made up of 14 amino acids.

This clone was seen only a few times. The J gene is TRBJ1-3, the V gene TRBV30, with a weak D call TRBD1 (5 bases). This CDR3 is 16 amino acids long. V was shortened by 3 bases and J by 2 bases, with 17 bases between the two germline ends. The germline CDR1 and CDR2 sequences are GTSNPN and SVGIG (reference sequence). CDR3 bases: TGTGCCTGGAGCTACAGGAGGGTCCTCCCTGGAAACACCATATATTTT. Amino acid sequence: CAWSYRRVLPGNTIYF.

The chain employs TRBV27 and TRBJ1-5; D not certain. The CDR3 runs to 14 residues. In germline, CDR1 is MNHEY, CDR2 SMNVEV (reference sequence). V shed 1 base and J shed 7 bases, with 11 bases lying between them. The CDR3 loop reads CASSLLMGAQPQHF. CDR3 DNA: TGTGCCAGCAGTTTATTGATGGGAGCGCAGCCCCAGCATTTT.

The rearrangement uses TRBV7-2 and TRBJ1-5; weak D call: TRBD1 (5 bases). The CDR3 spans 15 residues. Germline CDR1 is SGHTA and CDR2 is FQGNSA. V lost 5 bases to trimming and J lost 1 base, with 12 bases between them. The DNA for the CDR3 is TGTGCCAGCAGCCGAGTGTGGGGCAGCAATCAGCCCCAGCATTTT. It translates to CASSRVWGSNQPQHF.

As DNA, the CDR3 is TGTGCCAGCAGTTCTAGTCCAGGGAATGGCTACACCTTC. Its protein is CASSSSPGNGYTF. This chain joins TRBV6-5 and TRBJ1-2, with a weak D call TRBD1 (5 bases). The CDR3 runs 13 residues. V dropped 4 bases and J dropped 6 bases, with 12 bases sitting between them. Per germline, CDR1 MNHEY and CDR2 SVGAGI.

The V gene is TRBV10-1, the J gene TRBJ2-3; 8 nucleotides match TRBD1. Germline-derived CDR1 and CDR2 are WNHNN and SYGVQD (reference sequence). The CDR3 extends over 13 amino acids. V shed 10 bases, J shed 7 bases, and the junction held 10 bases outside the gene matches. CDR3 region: CATSTGADNTQYF. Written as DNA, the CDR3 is TGCGCCACCTCGACAGGGGCCGACAATACGCAGTATTTT.

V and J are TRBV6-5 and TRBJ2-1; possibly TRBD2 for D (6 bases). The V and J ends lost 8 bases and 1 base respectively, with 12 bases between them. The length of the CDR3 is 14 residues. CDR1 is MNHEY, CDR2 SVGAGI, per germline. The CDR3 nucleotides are TGTGCCAGCTATTCGGGACTTTCCTACAATGAGCAGTTCTTC. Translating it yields CASYSGLSYNEQFF.

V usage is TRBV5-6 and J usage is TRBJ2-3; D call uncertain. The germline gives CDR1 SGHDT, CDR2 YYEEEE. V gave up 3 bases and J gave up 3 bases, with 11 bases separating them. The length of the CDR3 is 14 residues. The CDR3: CASSSLTDTDTQYF. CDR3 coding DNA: TGTGCCAGCAGCTCCCTGACGGATACAGATACGCAGTATTTT.

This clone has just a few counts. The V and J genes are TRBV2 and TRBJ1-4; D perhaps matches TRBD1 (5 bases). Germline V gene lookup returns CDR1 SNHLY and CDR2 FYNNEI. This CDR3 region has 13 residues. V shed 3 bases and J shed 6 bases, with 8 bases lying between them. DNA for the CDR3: TGTGCCAGCAGTGATCGGGGCGATGAAAAACTGTTTTTT. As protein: CASSDRGDEKLFF.

The CDR3 nucleotides are TGTGCCAGCAGCCTCGGAAACGCGAACACCGGGGAGCTGTTTTTT. As protein: CASSLGNANTGELFF. V usage is TRBV7-2 and J usage is TRBJ2-2; D call uncertain. This CDR3 spans 15 amino acids. Trimming stripped 5 bases from V and 0 bases from J, with 10 bases between. Germline CDR1 SGHTA, CDR2 FQGNSA.

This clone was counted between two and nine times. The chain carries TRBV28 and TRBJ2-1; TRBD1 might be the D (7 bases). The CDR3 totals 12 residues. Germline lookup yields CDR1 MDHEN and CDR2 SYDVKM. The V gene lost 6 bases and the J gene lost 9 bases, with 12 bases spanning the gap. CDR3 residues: CASSFQGGEQFF. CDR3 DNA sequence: TGTGCCAGCAGCTTTCAGGGGGGTGAGCAGTTCTTC.

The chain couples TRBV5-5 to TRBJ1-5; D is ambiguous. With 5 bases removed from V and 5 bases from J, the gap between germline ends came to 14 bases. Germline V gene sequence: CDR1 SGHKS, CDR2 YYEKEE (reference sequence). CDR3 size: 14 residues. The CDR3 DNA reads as TGTGCCAGCAGTCTGACTGACGGGTATCAGCCCCAGCATTTT. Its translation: CASSLTDGYQPQHF. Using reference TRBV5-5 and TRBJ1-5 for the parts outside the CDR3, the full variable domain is DAGVTQSPTHLIKTRGQQVTLRCSPISGHKSVSWYQQVLGQGPQFIFQYYEKEERGRGNFPDRFSARQFPNYSSELNVNALLLGDSALYLCASSLTDGYQPQHFGDGTRLSIL.

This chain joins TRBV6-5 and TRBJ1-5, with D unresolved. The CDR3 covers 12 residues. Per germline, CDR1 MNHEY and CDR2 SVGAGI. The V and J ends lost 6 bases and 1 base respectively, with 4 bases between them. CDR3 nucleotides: TGTGCCAGCAGAGGAAGCAATCAGCCCCAGCATTTT. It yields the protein CASRGSNQPQHF.

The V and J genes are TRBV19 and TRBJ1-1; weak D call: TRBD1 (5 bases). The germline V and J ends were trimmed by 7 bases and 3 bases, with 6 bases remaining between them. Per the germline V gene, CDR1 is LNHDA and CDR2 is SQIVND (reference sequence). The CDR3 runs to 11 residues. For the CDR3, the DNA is TGTGCCAGTACCAGGGACACTGAAGCTTTCTTT. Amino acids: CASTRDTEAFF.

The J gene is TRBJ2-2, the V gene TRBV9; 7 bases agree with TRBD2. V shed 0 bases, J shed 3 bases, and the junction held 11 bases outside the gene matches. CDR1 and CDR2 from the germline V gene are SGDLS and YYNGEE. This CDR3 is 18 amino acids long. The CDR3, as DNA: TGTGCCAGCAGCGTAGGATTAGCGGGCCGACCCTACACCGGGGAGCTGTTTTTT. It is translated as CASSVGLAGRPYTGELFF.

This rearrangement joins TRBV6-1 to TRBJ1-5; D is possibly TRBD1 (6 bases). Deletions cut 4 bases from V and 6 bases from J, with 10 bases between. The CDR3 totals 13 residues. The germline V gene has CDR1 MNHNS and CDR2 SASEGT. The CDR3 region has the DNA TGTGCCAGCAGTGCAGGGGCGAGTCAGCCCCAGCATTTT. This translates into CASSAGASQPQHF.

The CDR3 bases are TGTGCCAGCAGTGCCAGGGCCACTGAAGCTTTCTTT. Amino acid sequence: CASSARATEAFF. The chain links TRBV2 to TRBJ1-1, with D perhaps matching TRBD1 (5 bases). There are 12 residues in the CDR3. Germline V gene sequence: CDR1 SNHLY, CDR2 FYNNEI. The V end was cut by 4 bases, the J end by 4 bases, with 7 bases between.

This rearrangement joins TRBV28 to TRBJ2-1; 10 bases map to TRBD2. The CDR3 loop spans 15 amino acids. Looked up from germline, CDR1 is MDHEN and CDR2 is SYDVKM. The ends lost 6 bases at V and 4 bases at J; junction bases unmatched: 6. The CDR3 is CASRGLLAGYNEQFF. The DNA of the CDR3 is TGTGCCAGCAGAGGATTACTAGCGGGATACAATGAGCAGTTCTTC.

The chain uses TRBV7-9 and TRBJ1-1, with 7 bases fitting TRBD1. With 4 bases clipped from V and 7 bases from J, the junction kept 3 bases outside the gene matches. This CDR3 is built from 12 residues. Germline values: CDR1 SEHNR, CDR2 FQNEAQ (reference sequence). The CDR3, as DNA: TGTGCCAGCAGCTCCCGGGACAGTGAAGCTTTCTTT. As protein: CASSSRDSEAFF.

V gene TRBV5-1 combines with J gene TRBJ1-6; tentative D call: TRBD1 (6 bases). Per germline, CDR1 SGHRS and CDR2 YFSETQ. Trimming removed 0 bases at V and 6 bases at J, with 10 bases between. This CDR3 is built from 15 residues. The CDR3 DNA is TGCGCCAGCAGCTTGGATGGACAGATTAATTCACCCCTCCACTTT. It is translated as CASSLDGQINSPLHF.